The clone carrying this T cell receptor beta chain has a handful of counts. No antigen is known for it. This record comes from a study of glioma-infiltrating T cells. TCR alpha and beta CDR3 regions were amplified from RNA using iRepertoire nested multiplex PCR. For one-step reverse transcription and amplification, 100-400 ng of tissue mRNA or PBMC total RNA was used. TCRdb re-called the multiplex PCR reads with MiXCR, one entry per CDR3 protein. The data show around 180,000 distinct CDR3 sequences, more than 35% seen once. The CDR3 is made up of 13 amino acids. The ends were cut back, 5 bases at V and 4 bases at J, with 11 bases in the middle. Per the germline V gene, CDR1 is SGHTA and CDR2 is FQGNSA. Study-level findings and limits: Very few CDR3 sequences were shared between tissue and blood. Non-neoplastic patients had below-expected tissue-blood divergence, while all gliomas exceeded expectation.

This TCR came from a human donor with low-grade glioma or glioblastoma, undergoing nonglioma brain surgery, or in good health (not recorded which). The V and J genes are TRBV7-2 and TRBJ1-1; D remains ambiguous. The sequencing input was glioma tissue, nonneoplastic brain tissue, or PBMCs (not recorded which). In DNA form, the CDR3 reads TGTGCCAGCAGCCCGCCTGGGTTCACTGAAGCTTTCTTT. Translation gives CASSPPGFTEAFF.